The 17 T cell receptor beta chains in this list originate from one sample, sequenced in a study of PD-1 blockade in classical Hodgkin lymphoma. Time point in this sample: cycle 4 day 1 (C4D1), after five to seven weeks of nivolumab. Relapse was seen in all patients after autologous stem cell transplantation, and brentuximab vedotin exposure was variable. TCRdb keeps only in-frame clones here, not all; method: immunoSEQ multiplex PCR. This table holds about 9,700 clones, around four fifths found once. This specimen was peripheral blood mononuclear cells (PBMCs), taken before the fourth cycle of nivolumab. The receptors come from a human donor with classical Hodgkin lymphoma.

This clone has only a few counts. The chain uses TRBV6-4 and TRBJ1-2, with D uncertain. The germline V and J ends were trimmed by 3 bases and 1 base, with 12 bases remaining between them. This CDR3 is built from 15 residues. From germline, CDR1 is MRHNA and CDR2 SNTAGT. CDR3: CASSEWAGDNYGYTF. The DNA of the CDR3 is TGTGCCAGCAGTGAATGGGCAGGTGATAACTATGGCTACACCTTC.

V gene TRBV5-5 combines with J gene TRBJ2-7, with 7 bases lining up with TRBD1. V lost 3 bases and J lost 2; bases outside the gene matches: 8. The CDR3 runs to 15 residues. The germline gives CDR1 SGHKS, CDR2 YYEKEE (reference sequence). In DNA, the CDR3 is TGTGCCAGCAGCTGGGGGACAGCGGACACCTACGAGCAGTACTTC. Encoded protein: CASSWGTADTYEQYF.

The V call is TRBV7-3, the J call TRBJ2-1; 7 bases line up with TRBD2. The CDR3 is made up of 15 amino acids. J lost 2 bases, V lost 2 bases, and 3 bases had no gene match. From germline, CDR1 is SGHTA and CDR2 FQGTGA. The CDR3 bases are TGTGCCAGCAGCTTACAGCGGGGCCCCTACAATGAGCAGTTCTTC. It is translated as CASSLQRGPYNEQFF.

This sequence joins TRBV7-9 and TRBJ2-1, with 11 bases matching TRBD2. The CDR3 length is 17 residues. CDR1 is SEHNR, CDR2 FQNEAQ, per germline (reference sequence). V shed 4 bases, J shed 15 bases, and the junction held 20 bases outside the gene matches. In nucleotides, the CDR3 is TGTGCCAGCAGCTCAACCGGGACTAGCGGTATCGCCACTATCATGTTCTTC. As protein: CASSSTGTSGIATIMFF. Full variable domain (remainder filled in from reference TRBV7-9 and TRBJ2-1): DTGVSQNPRHKITKRGQNVTFRCDPISEHNRLYWYRQTLGQGPEFLTYFQNEAQLEKSRLLSDRFSAERPKGSFSTLEIQRTEQGDSAMYLCASSSTGTSGIATIMFFGPGTRLTVL.

Only a few counts were recorded for this clone. The V and J genes are TRBV7-2 and TRBJ2-5, with D perhaps TRBD2 (6 bases). V lost 1 base and J lost 2, with 11 bases in between. The CDR3 runs 15 residues. CDR1 SGHTA and CDR2 FQGNSA come from the germline V gene. CDR3 protein: CASSLVGGRQETQYF. The CDR3 region has the DNA TGTGCCAGCAGCTTAGTGGGGGGACGACAAGAGACCCAGTACTTC. The full variable domain, completed using reference TRBV7-2 and TRBJ2-5, is GAGVSQSPSNKVTEKGKDVELRCDPISGHTALYWYRQSLGQGLEFLIYFQGNSAPDKSGLPSDRFSAERTGGSVSTLTIQRTQQEDSAVYLCASSLVGGRQETQYFGPGTRLLVL.

This chain uses TRBV5-1 with TRBJ2-3; D gene uncertain. This CDR3 region has 16 residues. Between the trimmed V and J ends, which lost 0 bases and 3 bases, there was a span of 14 bases. CDR1 SGHRS and CDR2 YFSETQ come from the germline V gene. CDR3 sequence: CASSLVPGVGTDTQYF. The CDR3 DNA reads TGCGCCAGCAGCTTGGTCCCCGGTGTGGGTACAGATACGCAGTATTTT.

This sequence joins TRBV11-2 and TRBJ2-5; 10 bases fit TRBD2. Germline V gene sequence: CDR1 SGHAT, CDR2 FQNNGV. With V trimmed by 4 bases and J by 2 bases, 4 bases remained unmatched. This CDR3 has 15 residues. This CDR3 reads CASSSGSGRQETQYF. CDR3 coding DNA: TGTGCCAGCAGCTCGGGTAGCGGGAGGCAAGAGACCCAGTACTTC.

The sample holds a few counts of this clone. The V gene is TRBV7-3, the J gene TRBJ1-6; D is perhaps TRBD1 (6 bases). The germline V gene has CDR1 SGHTA and CDR2 FQGTGA. CDR3 length: 13 amino acids. Trimming cost V 3 bases and J 9 bases, with 9 bases left between them. The CDR3 protein is CASSLDSRSPLHF. CDR3 in DNA: TGTGCCAGCAGCTTGGACAGTCGTTCACCCCTCCACTTT.

The chain is built from TRBV18 and TRBJ2-1; 10 bases match TRBD1. CDR3 length equals 20 residues. The V gene's germline CDR1 is KGHSH and CDR2 LQKENI. The J segment lost 7 bases and the V segment lost 0 bases, leaving 18 bases of the junction unmatched. The CDR3 reads CASSPPGGQGLGTIMNEQFF. The DNA of the CDR3 is TGTGCCAGCTCACCACCGGGGGGACAGGGGTTAGGAACGATCATGAATGAGCAGTTCTTC.

This chain's CDR3 is CASSLWRGGYEQYF. The CDR3 region has the DNA TGTGCCAGCAGCTTGTGGCGGGGCGGCTACGAGCAGTACTTC. The V and J genes are TRBV5-6 and TRBJ2-7, with D perhaps matching TRBD2 (6 bases). The V gene's germline CDR1 is SGHDT and CDR2 YYEEEE. The CDR3 has 14 residues. The V and J ends lost 1 base and 3 bases respectively, with 11 bases between them.

This chain connects TRBV5-5 to TRBJ2-7, with D unclear. This CDR3 spans 13 amino acids. CDR1 is SGHKS, CDR2 YYEKEE, per germline (reference sequence). V was pared by 0 bases and J by 3 bases, with 7 bases between. The CDR3 loop reads CASSLGGFYEQYF. The DNA of the CDR3 is TGTGCCAGCAGCTTGGGTGGGTTCTACGAGCAGTACTTC.

The chain employs TRBV5-8 and TRBJ2-3, with unresolved D. In germline, CDR1 is SGHTS, CDR2 YDEGEE. This CDR3 region has 11 residues. V was clipped by 1 base and J by 7 bases, with 4 bases between them. The CDR3 nucleotides are TGTGCCAGCAGCTTGTTAAATACGCAGTATTTT. Protein product: CASSLLNTQYF.

The chain joins TRBV19 to TRBJ1-1; 7 bases match TRBD1. This CDR3 is built from 14 residues. Trimming at V came to 8 bases and at J to 5 bases, leaving 11 bases not matched to a gene. The germline CDR1 and CDR2 sequences are LNHDA and SQIVND (reference sequence). CDR3 sequence (DNA): TGTGCCAGTCAGGACAGGACCTTTAGGACTGAAGCTTTCTTT. This translates into CASQDRTFRTEAFF.

This clone is labeled medium-sized. The chain is built from TRBV18 and TRBJ1-2; maybe TRBD1 (5 bases). Germline CDR1 is KGHSH and CDR2 is LQKENI. The CDR3 has 15 residues. V lost 0 bases and J lost 0, with 8 bases in between. The CDR3, as DNA: TGTGCCAGCTCACCACCGGCAGGGACTAACTATGGCTACACCTTC. Its protein is CASSPPAGTNYGYTF.

V usage is TRBV19 and J usage is TRBJ1-4; D gene uncertain. Germline V lookup: CDR1 LNHDA, CDR2 SQIVND (reference sequence). V lost 6 bases and J lost 5, with 10 bases in between. CDR3 size: 13 residues. The chain's CDR3 is CASSQSGNEKLFF. The CDR3 DNA follows: TGTGCCAGTAGCCAGAGTGGGAATGAAAAACTGTTTTTT.

The chain is built from TRBV11-3 and TRBJ2-7; the match to TRBD1 covers 12 bases. In germline, CDR1 is SGHNT, CDR2 YENEEA. Trimming at V came to 5 bases and at J to 5 bases, leaving 4 bases not matched to a gene. There are 14 residues in the CDR3. This chain's CDR3 is CASSAGTGGDEQYF. In DNA, the CDR3 is TGTGCCAGCAGCGCCGGGACAGGGGGCGACGAGCAGTACTTC. The full variable domain, its missing parts supplied by reference TRBV11-3 and TRBJ2-7, is EAGVVQSPRYKIIEKKQPVAFWCNPISGHNTLYWYLQNLGQGPELLIRYENEEAVDDSQLPKDRFSAERLKGVDSTLKIQPAELGDSAVYLCASSAGTGGDEQYFGPGTRLTVT.

The rearrangement uses TRBV10-2 and TRBJ2-5, with 9 bases lining up with TRBD2. Germline V gives CDR1 WSHSY, CDR2 SAAADI. The CDR3 sequence is 15 residues long. The ends lost 8 bases at V and 1 base at J; junction bases unmatched: 8. Here the CDR3 reads CASGGPSGTQETQYF. In DNA form, the CDR3 reads TGCGCCAGCGGGGGGCCTAGCGGGACCCAAGAGACCCAGTACTTC.